The 6 T cell receptor beta chains below come from one sample, sequenced in a study of T cells in Graves' hyperthyroidism and ophthalmopathy. RNA transcripts gave rise to amplified TCR beta CDR3 regions. During a first-round RT-PCR of the TCR CDR3, the HTBI primer set was used. One entry per CDR3 protein results from TCRdb running MiXCR on the multiplex PCR reads. The data show about 560,000 distinct CDR3 sequences, 16% seen once. The sequenced sample was blood. The receptors were sampled from a young woman with Graves' hyperthyroidism.

At least ten counts were recorded for this clonotype. The chain couples TRBV7-2 to TRBJ2-7; a possible D gene is TRBD2 (7 bases). The germline CDR1 and CDR2 sequences are SGHTA and FQGNSA. CDR3 length equals 16 residues. The germline V and J ends were trimmed by 3 bases and 2 bases, with 17 bases remaining between them. The CDR3 protein is CASSFYNGGQPYEQYF. CDR3 in DNA: TGTGCCAGCAGCTTTTATAACGGGGGGCAACCCTACGAGCAGTACTTC.

Ten or more counts support this clonotype. The J gene is TRBJ2-7, the V gene TRBV28; D might be TRBD1 (6 bases). From germline, CDR1 is MDHEN and CDR2 SYDVKM. V was pared by 3 bases and J by 5 bases, with 11 bases between. The CDR3 has 13 amino acids. CDR3: CASSFATGNEQYF. The CDR3 DNA reads TGTGCCAGCAGTTTTGCAACAGGGAACGAGCAGTACTTC.

The chain uses TRBV5-1 and TRBJ1-2; 8 nucleotides match TRBD1. Looked up from germline, CDR1 is SGHRS and CDR2 is YFSETQ. The length of the CDR3 is 14 residues. V dropped 4 bases and J dropped 6; count of bases not matched to a gene: 8. CDR3: CASSQMDRVDGYTF. The CDR3 bases are TGCGCCAGCAGCCAAATGGACAGGGTAGATGGCTACACCTTC.

The V and J genes are TRBV4-1 and TRBJ2-7; 11 positions agree with TRBD2. V shed 0 bases and J 5 bases; nucleotides not matched to a gene: 9. The germline CDR1 and CDR2 sequences are MGHRA and YSYEKL. The CDR3 totals 17 residues. CDR3 loop: CASSQDILAGAPHEQYF. In DNA, the CDR3 is TGCGCCAGCAGCCAAGATATACTAGCGGGGGCCCCACACGAGCAGTACTTC.

The chain carries TRBV24-1 and TRBJ1-5; D is perhaps TRBD1 (5 bases). Per germline, CDR1 KGHDR and CDR2 SFDVKD. The ends were cut back, 4 bases at V and 0 bases at J, with 9 bases in the middle. CDR3 length: 15 residues. The CDR3 region has the DNA TGTGCCACCAGTGAAACGGGGACTAGCAATCAGCCCCAGCATTTT. Translation: CATSETGTSNQPQHF.

The chain is built from TRBV28 and TRBJ1-5, with a tentative D call TRBD1 (5 bases). Trimming removed 6 bases from V and 4 bases from J, with 13 bases in between. The CDR3 spans 14 residues. CDR1 is MDHEN and CDR2 is SYDVKM in the germline V gene. The CDR3 nucleotides read TGTGCCAGCAGGCGTGGGGGTTGGAATCAGCCCCAGCATTTT. Its protein is CASRRGGWNQPQHF.